The 25 T cell receptor beta chains reported below all come from one sample, sequenced in a study of CD8 T cells in ankylosing spondylitis. TCRdb used MiXCR to reprocess the 5' RACE reads, holding one entry per CDR3 protein. The sample has around 300,000 distinct CDR3 sequences, 20% seen once; the top ten hold roughly 3.4%. The sequenced sample consisted of blood, either unsorted or a sorted T cell fraction (not recorded which). The receptors shown here come from a female donor with ankylosing spondylitis or in good health (not recorded which).

This clonotype was observed many times. Sequence at one end of the junction differs from germline and may be a read error. The chain joins TRBV7-7 to TRBJ2-1, with TRBD2 matching 8 bases. Germline values: CDR1 SSHAT, CDR2 FNYEAQ (reference sequence). The CDR3 spans 16 residues. The CDR3 protein is CASSSSREGRGNEQFF. CDR3 nucleotides: TGTGCTAGCAGCTCTAGCCGGGAGGGCCGGGGGAATGAGCAGTTCTTC.

A few counts support this clonotype. The chain joins TRBV7-9 to TRBJ1-3, with a possible D match to TRBD1 (5 bases). Germline CDR1 reads SEHNR; CDR2 reads FQNEAQ (reference sequence). The V and J ends lost 0 bases and 4 bases respectively, with 16 bases between them. The CDR3 is 17 amino acids. CDR3 in DNA: TGTGCCAGCAGCTTAGCTCGCGCAGGGAGGAAAGGAAACACCATATATTTT. Amino acids: CASSLARAGRKGNTIYF. The whole variable domain, remainder taken from reference TRBV7-9 and TRBJ1-3, is DTGVSQNPRHKITKRGQNVTFRCDPISEHNRLYWYRQTLGQGPEFLTYFQNEAQLEKSRLLSDRFSAERPKGSFSTLEIQRTEQGDSAMYLCASSLARAGRKGNTIYFGEGSWLTVV.

The table lists this clonotype with a few counts. The chain has TRBV4-2 and TRBJ1-1; no reliable D call. CDR3 size: 15 residues. Per germline, CDR1 LGHNA and CDR2 YNFKEQ. The V end was cut by 0 bases, the J end by 0 bases, with 8 bases between. The DNA of the CDR3 is TGTGCCAGCAGCCAAGATGGGCGCCTGAACACTGAAGCTTTCTTT. Residues: CASSQDGRLNTEAFF.

This clonotype was counted at least ten times. The chain combines TRBV12-3 or TRBV12-4 with TRBJ2-7, with 9 bases identical to TRBD1. The V segment lost 3 bases and the J segment 3 bases; nucleotides outside the gene matches: 12. The CDR3 totals 17 residues. The CDR3 coding sequence is TGTGCCAGCAGTTTTTTGGCGTGGGACAGGGTGAACTACGAGCAGTACTTC. Its protein product is CASSFLAWDRVNYEQYF.

The chain employs TRBV6-1 and TRBJ1-3; 7 bases are a match to TRBD1. Looked up from germline, CDR1 is MNHNS and CDR2 is SASEGT. V gave up 6 bases and J gave up 2 bases; unmatched junction bases: 4. This CDR3 comprises 14 residues. The CDR3 DNA reads as TGTGCCAGCAGACCCACAGGGGCTGGAAACACCATATATTTT. It encodes CASRPTGAGNTIYF.

This clonotype was detected only a few times. The CDR3 nucleotides read TGTGCCAGCAGCGTAGACAACAGAAGGGTCGGCTATGGCTACACCTTC. Its translation: CASSVDNRRVGYGYTF. The chain uses TRBV9 and TRBJ1-2; D gene unclear. This CDR3 spans 16 amino acids. From germline, CDR1 is SGDLS and CDR2 YYNGEE. V was shortened by 0 bases and J by 4 bases, with 16 bases between the two germline ends.

This clonotype was found many times. The rearrangement joins TRBV5-6 to TRBJ2-1; weak D call: TRBD1 (6 bases). CDR1 is SGHDT, CDR2 YYEEEE, per germline. The CDR3 runs 13 residues. Between the trimmed V and J ends, which lost 4 bases and 9 bases, there was a span of 14 bases. This CDR3 reads CASSPTGFGEQFF. For the CDR3, the DNA is TGTGCCAGCAGCCCAACAGGGTTTGGTGAGCAGTTCTTC.

This clonotype showed up many times. The chain employs TRBV24-1 and TRBJ2-3, with D maybe TRBD1 (6 bases). The CDR3 consists of 14 residues. Germline CDR1 reads KGHDR; CDR2 reads SFDVKD. The germline V and J ends were trimmed by 12 bases and 3 bases, with 18 bases remaining between them. In DNA form, the CDR3 reads TGTGCCGCCGGGGACACGAGGGGAACAGATACGCAGTATTTT. Its protein is CAAGDTRGTDTQYF.

The rearrangement uses TRBV9 and TRBJ2-7; 12 nucleotides line up with TRBD2. Trimming took 4 bases from V and 5 from J; bases not matched to a gene: 7. This CDR3 has 15 residues. Germline CDR1 and CDR2: SGDLS and YYNGEE. CDR3 coding DNA: TGTGCCAGCAGCTCCAGACTAGCGGGAGTCAACGAGCAGTACTTC. It specifies CASSSRLAGVNEQYF.

CDR3 DNA: TGTGCCACTGGGACGCTCCAGAGGGATACGCAGTATTTT. Protein: CATGTLQRDTQYF. The chain has TRBV7-2 and TRBJ2-3; D is possibly TRBD1 or TRBD2 (5 bases each). In germline, CDR1 is SGHTA, CDR2 FQGNSA. The ends were cut back, 10 bases at V and 6 bases at J, with 17 bases in the middle. The CDR3 loop spans 13 amino acids.

The V and J genes are TRBV6-5 and TRBJ1-6, with TRBD1 as a possible D gene (5 bases). Trimming shortened V by 4 bases and J by 2 bases, and 6 bases separated the two germline ends. CDR1 MNHEY and CDR2 SVGAGI come from the germline V gene. The CDR3 loop spans 14 amino acids. The CDR3 coding sequence is TGTGCCAGCAGTTCAGGGCCCTATAATTCACCCCTCCACTTT. Its translation is CASSSGPYNSPLHF.

The chain carries TRBV7-9 and TRBJ2-5; TRBD2 matches at 12 bases. Trimming at V came to 5 bases and at J to 5 bases, leaving 12 bases not matched to a gene. The CDR3 contains 17 residues. In germline, CDR1 is SEHNR, CDR2 FQNEAQ (reference sequence). The CDR3 region is CASSRTSGARDKETQYF. Written as DNA, the CDR3 is TGTGCCAGCAGCCGGACTAGCGGGGCCAGGGACAAGGAGACCCAGTACTTC.

This clonotype occurred many times. The chain is built from TRBV21-1 and TRBJ2-4; the DNA was not compared with TRBD2, the D call given in the table. TRBV21-1 is given as a pseudogene. The CDR3 totals 13 residues. The CDR3 here is CASSPTSGDIQYF. The CDR3 bases are TGTGCCAGCAGCCCCACTAGCGGAGACATTCAGTACTTC.

At least ten counts were recorded for this clonotype. The chain couples TRBV20-1 to TRBJ2-7; no definite D call. Germline V gene lookup returns CDR1 DFQATT and CDR2 SNEGSKA (reference sequence). Trimming left V 4 bases short and J 7 bases short, with 23 bases between. CDR3 length: 15 residues. The CDR3 protein is CSATRWPDPLGEQYF. The CDR3 bases are TGCAGTGCTACAAGATGGCCCGACCCATTAGGGGAGCAGTACTTC.

The chain links TRBV4-3 to TRBJ2-3; D remains ambiguous. Germline values: CDR1 LGHNA, CDR2 YSLEER. Trimming cost V 2 bases and J 1 base, with 16 bases left between them. This CDR3 spans 17 amino acids. The CDR3, as DNA: TGCGCCAGCAGCCAACGCTCCTTTGGAGAGGGCACAGATACGCAGTATTTT. It encodes CASSQRSFGEGTDTQYF.

The chain employs TRBV20-1 and TRBJ1-2; 10 bases align to TRBD1. Germline V gene sequence: CDR1 DFQATT, CDR2 SNEGSKA (reference sequence). Trimming cost V 7 bases and J 4 bases; bases outside gene matches: 9. The CDR3 has 14 residues. The CDR3 protein is CSVADRGFAYGYTF. The CDR3 coding sequence is TGCAGTGTAGCGGACAGGGGGTTCGCCTATGGCTACACCTTC.

The J gene is TRBJ1-1, the V gene TRBV27; maybe TRBD1 (5 bases). The CDR3 loop spans 14 amino acids. Trimming took 2 bases from V and 6 from J, leaving 13 bases between them. The germline V gene encodes CDR1 MNHEY and CDR2 SMNVEV (reference sequence). CDR3 nucleotides: TGTGCCAGCAGTTTAAGCGGGGCTATCGCTGAAGCTTTCTTT. It codes for CASSLSGAIAEAFF.

The rearrangement uses TRBV19 and TRBJ2-7; 7 nucleotides line up with TRBD1. The CDR3 sequence is 15 residues long. CDR1 is LNHDA, CDR2 SQIVND, per germline (reference sequence). With V trimmed by 4 bases and J by 6 bases, 12 bases remained unmatched. The CDR3 here is CASSTLTGTASEQYF. As DNA, the CDR3 is TGTGCCAGTAGTACCCTCACCGGGACAGCGAGCGAGCAGTACTTC.

The V gene is TRBV9, the J gene TRBJ2-1, with D tentatively TRBD1 or TRBD2 (5 bases each). Germline V lookup: CDR1 SGDLS, CDR2 YYNGEE. V lost 4 bases and J lost 12, with 20 bases in between. The CDR3 has 14 amino acids. CDR3 amino acids: CASSPTGTHLGQFF. For the CDR3, the DNA is TGTGCCAGCAGCCCCACCGGGACCCACCTCGGGCAGTTCTTC.

The rearrangement links TRBV29-1 to TRBJ2-5, with 7 bases fitting TRBD2. The CDR3 sequence is 12 residues long. J gave up 5 bases and V 5 bases, and 5 bases lay outside the gene matches. Germline V lookup: CDR1 SQVTM, CDR2 ANQGSEA. CDR3 sequence (DNA): TGCAGCGTTCGCCGGGGGGAGGAGACCCAGTACTTC. Its translation: CSVRRGEETQYF.

This clonotype was picked up a small number of times. V usage is TRBV24-1 and J usage is TRBJ2-1; 10 bases fit TRBD1. The CDR3 is 15 amino acids. Germline V gives CDR1 KGHDR, CDR2 SFDVKD. After removal of 7 bases from V and 6 bases from J, the junction contained 8 bases not matched to a gene. CDR3 bases: TGTGCCACCAGGGCCGGGACAGGGGCTGGCAATGAGCAGTTCTTC. Translation gives CATRAGTGAGNEQFF.

This clonotype was detected ten times or more. The rearrangement joins TRBV29-1 to TRBJ1-2; D unclear. The CDR3 sequence is 13 residues long. V dropped 4 bases and J dropped 7 bases, with 16 bases sitting between them. Germline CDR1 SQVTM, CDR2 ANQGSEA. The CDR3 DNA reads as TGCAGCGTTGTGAGAGGGCAGGAAGGTGGCTACACCTTC. Translation gives CSVVRGQEGGYTF.

The CDR3 DNA reads TGTGCCAGCAGCCCAGGACAGGCCCGAGGAGATACGCAGTATTTT. Protein sequence: CASSPGQARGDTQYF. This sequence joins TRBV3-1 and TRBJ2-3, with 7 bases matching TRBD1. Unmatched junction bases numbered 9, after V lost 4 bases and J lost 5 bases. The germline CDR1 and CDR2 sequences are LGHDT and YNNKEL (reference sequence). The CDR3 has 15 amino acids.

The rearrangement links TRBV30 to TRBJ2-3; D tentatively fits TRBD1 or TRBD2 (5 bases each). The CDR3 loop spans 16 amino acids. Trimming shortened V by 4 bases and J by 3 bases, and 20 bases separated the two germline ends. The germline V gene encodes CDR1 GTSNPN and CDR2 SVGIG (reference sequence). CDR3 loop: CAWTWGYSGITDTQYF. CDR3 nucleotide sequence: TGTGCCTGGACCTGGGGGTATTCAGGAATAACAGATACGCAGTATTTT.

In this sample, this clonotype turned up a few times. The V and J genes are TRBV12-3 or TRBV12-4 and TRBJ1-6, with TRBD1 as a possible D gene (5 bases). The CDR3 loop spans 12 amino acids. V was trimmed by 5 bases and J by 15 bases, leaving 14 bases between them. The CDR3 DNA follows: TGTGCCAGCAGTGCCCGGGACGGAGGCCTCCACTTT. Encoded protein: CASSARDGGLHF.